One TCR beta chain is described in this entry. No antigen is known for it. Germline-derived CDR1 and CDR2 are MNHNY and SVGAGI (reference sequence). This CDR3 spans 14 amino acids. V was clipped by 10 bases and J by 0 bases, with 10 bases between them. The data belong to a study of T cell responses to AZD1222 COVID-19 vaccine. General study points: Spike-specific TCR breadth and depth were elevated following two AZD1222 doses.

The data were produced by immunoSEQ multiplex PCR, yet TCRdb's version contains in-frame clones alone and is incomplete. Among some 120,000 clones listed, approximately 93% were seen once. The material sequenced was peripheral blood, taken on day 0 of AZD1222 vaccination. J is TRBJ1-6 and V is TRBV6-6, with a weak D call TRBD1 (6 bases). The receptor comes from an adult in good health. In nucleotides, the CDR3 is TGTGCCACTACAGGGAGCTCCTATAATTCACCCCTCCACTTT. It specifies CATTGSSYNSPLHF.